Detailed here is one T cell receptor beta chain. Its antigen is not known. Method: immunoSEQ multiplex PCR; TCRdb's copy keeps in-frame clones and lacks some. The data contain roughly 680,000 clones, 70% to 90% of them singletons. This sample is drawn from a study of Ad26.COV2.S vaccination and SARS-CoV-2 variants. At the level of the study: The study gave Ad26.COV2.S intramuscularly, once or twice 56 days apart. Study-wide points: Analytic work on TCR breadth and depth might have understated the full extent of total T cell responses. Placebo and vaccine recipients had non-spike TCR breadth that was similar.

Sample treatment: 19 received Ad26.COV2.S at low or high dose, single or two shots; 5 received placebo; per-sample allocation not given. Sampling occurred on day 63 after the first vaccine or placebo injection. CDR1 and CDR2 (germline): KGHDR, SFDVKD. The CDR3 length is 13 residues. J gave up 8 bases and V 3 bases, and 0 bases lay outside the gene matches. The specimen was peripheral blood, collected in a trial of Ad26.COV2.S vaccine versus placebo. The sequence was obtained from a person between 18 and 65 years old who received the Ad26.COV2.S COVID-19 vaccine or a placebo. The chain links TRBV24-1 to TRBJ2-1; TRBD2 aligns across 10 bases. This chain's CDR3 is CATSDSGRDEQFF. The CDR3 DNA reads TGTGCCACCAGTGATAGCGGGAGGGATGAGCAGTTCTTC.